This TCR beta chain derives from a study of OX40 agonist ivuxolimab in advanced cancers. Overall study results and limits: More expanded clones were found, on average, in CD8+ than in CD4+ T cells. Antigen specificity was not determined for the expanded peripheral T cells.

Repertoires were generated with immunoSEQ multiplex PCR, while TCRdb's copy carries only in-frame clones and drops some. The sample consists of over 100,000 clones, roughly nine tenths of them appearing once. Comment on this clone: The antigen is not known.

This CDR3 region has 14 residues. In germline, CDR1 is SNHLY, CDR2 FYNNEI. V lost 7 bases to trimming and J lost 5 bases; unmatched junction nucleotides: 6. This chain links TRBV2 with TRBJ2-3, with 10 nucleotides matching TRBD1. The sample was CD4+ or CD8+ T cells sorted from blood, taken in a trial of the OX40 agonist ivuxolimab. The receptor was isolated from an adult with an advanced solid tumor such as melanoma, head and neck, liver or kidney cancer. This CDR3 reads CASNRDRGQDTQYF. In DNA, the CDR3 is TGTGCCAGCAATAGGGACAGGGGACAAGATACGCAGTATTTT.